The 18 T cell receptor beta chains below were found in one sample sequenced in a study of early T cells in non-severe SARS-CoV-2 infection. TCRdb analysed the 5' RACE reads with MiXCR anew, one entry per CDR3 protein. The table records approximately 110,000 distinct CDR3 sequences, about 16% of them present only once. Sequencing was done on a sample of whole blood. The receptors shown here come from an adult who was a healthcare worker with PCR-confirmed SARS-CoV-2 infection or an uninfected control (not recorded which).

This clonotype was detected a few times. The V gene is TRBV10-3, the J gene TRBJ2-5; 7 nucleotides align to TRBD2. The CDR3 runs 15 residues. In germline, CDR1 is ENHRY, CDR2 SYGVKD. J lost 1 base, V lost 3 bases, and 5 bases had no gene match. The chain's CDR3 is CAISDPAGSQETQYF. The CDR3 bases are TGTGCCATCAGTGATCCAGCGGGATCCCAAGAGACCCAGTACTTC.

The rearrangement joins TRBV20-1 to TRBJ2-7; 8 bases match TRBD2. CDR1 DFQATT and CDR2 SNEGSKA come from the germline V gene (reference sequence). V was pared by 2 bases and J by 3 bases, with 6 bases of the junction left unmatched. This CDR3 comprises 14 residues. CDR3 DNA: TGCAGTGCTAGAACCAGCGGGGGAGGCTACGAGCAGTACTTC. Translating it yields CSARTSGGGYEQYF.

This chain uses TRBV5-1 with TRBJ2-5; no reliable D call. The germline CDR1 and CDR2 sequences are SGHRS and YFSETQ. Trimming removed 0 bases from V and 2 bases from J, with 5 bases in between. The CDR3 covers 13 residues. The CDR3 spells CASSLEVQETQYF. The DNA of the CDR3 is TGCGCCAGCAGCTTGGAAGTGCAAGAGACCCAGTACTTC.

This clonotype came up a few times. The chain employs TRBV28 and TRBJ1-2; 7 bases match TRBD1. The length of the CDR3 is 15 residues. V shed 5 bases and J 6 bases; nucleotides not matched to a gene: 12. Germline lookup yields CDR1 MDHEN and CDR2 SYDVKM. The CDR3 nucleotides read TGTGCCAGCAGTCCCTCGAGGGGGCGTGGGCATGGCTACACCTTC. Its translation is CASSPSRGRGHGYTF.

The genes are TRBV5-1 and TRBJ2-1; weak D call: TRBD1 (6 bases). Germline CDR1 and CDR2: SGHRS and YFSETQ. Trimming cost V 0 bases and J 7 bases, with 11 bases left between them. The CDR3 totals 14 residues. CDR3 loop: CASSLGTAWNEQFF. The CDR3 nucleotides are TGCGCCAGCAGCTTGGGGACAGCTTGGAATGAGCAGTTCTTC.

The V call is TRBV6-2 or TRBV6-3, the J call TRBJ1-4, with D maybe TRBD1 (6 bases). Germline V gives CDR1 MNHEY, CDR2 SVGEGT. Trimming left V 8 bases short and J 2 bases short, with 12 bases between. CDR3 length equals 14 residues. CDR3 sequence reads: CASGNRVTNEKLFF. The CDR3 DNA sequence: TGTGCCAGCGGTAACAGGGTTACTAATGAAAAACTGTTTTTT.

This clonotype was observed a handful of times. The rearrangement uses TRBV23-1 and TRBJ2-1; 7 nucleotides agree with TRBD1. TRBV23-1 is an open reading frame, and its role is uncertain. With 0 bases clipped from V and 0 bases from J, the junction kept 11 bases outside the gene matches. The CDR3 is 19 residues long. The CDR3, as DNA: TGCGCCAGCAGTCAATCGGCGCCGGACAGGCCAAGCTCCTACAATGAGCAGTTCTTC. It encodes CASSQSAPDRPSSYNEQFF.

This clonotype was counted a few times. The V and J genes are TRBV29-1 and TRBJ2-3, with TRBD1 identical over 7 bases. V was clipped by 5 bases and J by 2 bases; unmatched bases: 10. The V gene's germline CDR1 is SQVTM and CDR2 ANQGSEA. This CDR3 is 15 amino acids long. CDR3 in amino acids: CSVRTGTASTDTQYF. CDR3 bases: TGCAGCGTTCGAACTGGGACAGCCTCCACAGATACGCAGTATTTT.

This clonotype turned up a few times. J is TRBJ2-1 and V is TRBV6-2 or TRBV6-3; D tentatively fits TRBD1 or TRBD2 (9 bases each). CDR3 length: 17 amino acids. Deletions cut 6 bases from V and 16 bases from J, with 34 bases between. The germline CDR1 and CDR2 sequences are MNHEY and SVGEGT. The CDR3 DNA sequence: TGTGCCAGCAGCTTTATCCGGGACAGGGATGAAATTAGCGGGAGTTTCTTC. It is translated as CASSFIRDRDEISGSFF.

The chain combines TRBV9 with TRBJ1-2; TRBD1 agrees at 8 bases. The germline CDR1 and CDR2 sequences are SGDLS and YYNGEE. The CDR3 length is 13 residues. V lost 4 bases to trimming and J lost 9 bases; unmatched junction nucleotides: 8. CDR3 region: CASSPWTGKSYTF. DNA of the CDR3: TGTGCCAGCAGCCCGTGGACAGGGAAGAGCTACACCTTC.

This clonotype was seen a handful of times. The genes are TRBV7-3 and TRBJ2-7; no reliable D call. The germline gives CDR1 SGHTA, CDR2 FQGTGA. This CDR3 contains 12 residues. V was trimmed by 2 bases and J by 7 bases, leaving 9 bases between them. DNA for the CDR3: TGTGCCAGCAGCTTAGGGGTCGGGGAGCAGTACTTC. The encoded protein is CASSLGVGEQYF. Together with reference TRBV7-3 and TRBJ2-7, the CDR3 gives the full variable domain: GAGVSQTPSNKVTEKGKYVELRCDPISGHTALYWYRQSLGQGPEFLIYFQGTGAADDSGLPNDRFFAVRPEGSVSTLKIQRTERGDSAVYLCASSLGVGEQYFGPGTRLTVT.

V and J are TRBV7-8 and TRBJ2-7, with 9 bases fitting TRBD2. The CDR3 totals 15 residues. CDR1 SGHVS and CDR2 FQNEAQ come from the germline V gene. The J segment lost 4 bases and the V segment lost 5 bases, leaving 9 bases of the junction unmatched. CDR3 in amino acids: CASSLSGGPFYEQYF. The DNA of the CDR3 is TGTGCCAGCAGCCTTAGCGGGGGCCCCTTTTACGAGCAGTACTTC.

This clonotype showed up just a few times. The genes are TRBV27 and TRBJ1-4; 8 bases line up with TRBD1. J gave up 4 bases and V 6 bases, and 10 bases lay outside the gene matches. There are 16 residues in the CDR3. Germline V gives CDR1 MNHEY, CDR2 SMNVEV (reference sequence). This CDR3 reads CASRTPQGAGNEKLFF. CDR3 bases: TGTGCCAGCAGAACACCTCAGGGGGCTGGTAATGAAAAACTGTTTTTT.

The CDR3 loop reads CSARTGSNQPQHF. The CDR3 bases are TGCAGTGCTAGGACAGGGAGCAATCAGCCCCAGCATTTT. V gene TRBV20-1 combines with J gene TRBJ1-5; 7 positions match TRBD1. CDR3 length: 13 residues. Germline trimming cut 3 bases from V and 1 base from J; bases unmatched to any gene: 0. Germline V gives CDR1 DFQATT, CDR2 SNEGSKA (reference sequence).

This clonotype occurred many times. The J gene is TRBJ2-7, the V gene TRBV12-3 or TRBV12-4, with TRBD1 as a possible D gene (6 bases). This CDR3 has 15 residues. Trimming stripped 5 bases from V and 0 bases from J, with 14 bases between. The CDR3 DNA reads as TGTGCCAGCAGTAAACAGGGTTTGGGCTCCTACGAGCAGTACTTC. Translating gives CASSKQGLGSYEQYF.

This clonotype has ten or more counts. The chain has TRBV5-1 and TRBJ2-3; the match to TRBD1 covers 9 bases. The CDR3 is made up of 15 amino acids. V lost 0 bases, J lost 4 bases, and 3 bases stayed unmatched. Germline V CDR1 and CDR2: SGHRS, YFSETQ. DNA for the CDR3: TGCGCCAGCAGCTTGGTGGGACAGGGTCCAGATACGCAGTATTTT. It encodes CASSLVGQGPDTQYF.

This clonotype was seen a few times. The chain carries TRBV20-1 and TRBJ2-3; D perhaps matches TRBD2 (5 bases). Germline CDR1 DFQATT, CDR2 SNEGSKA (reference sequence). The CDR3 runs to 13 residues. The germline V and J ends were trimmed by 3 bases and 6 bases, with 13 bases remaining between them. The CDR3, as DNA: TGCAGTGCTAGGGGAGAACGGCGGGATACGCAGTATTTT. This gives the protein CSARGERRDTQYF.

This clonotype was seen only a few times. This chain joins TRBV27 and TRBJ2-3; D gene ambiguous. Trimming stripped 5 bases from V and 0 bases from J, with 15 bases between. This CDR3 spans 16 amino acids. Germline assignment: CDR1 MNHEY and CDR2 SMNVEV (reference sequence). CDR3 in DNA: TGTGCCAGCAGTCAAACCCTGGCGACCAGCACAGATACGCAGTATTTT. Its protein product is CASSQTLATSTDTQYF.